The rows below give T cell receptor beta chains drawn from one sample of a study of tumor and adjacent non-tumor tissue in lung cancer. TCRdb ran MiXCR on the multiplex PCR reads and lists one entry per CDR3 protein. The sample records approximately 120,000 distinct CDR3 sequences, approximately 71% being singletons. Sample: lung tumor tissue. Every receptor here comes from a woman aged 55-75 years with non-small cell lung cancer. CDR3s include the opening cysteine and the closing phenylalanine or tryptophan. D genes are given only for firm matches. Not every row has a clone size; where given, it reads once, few, many or a size class.

CDR3 DNA: TGTGCTAGTAGCTTAGAGTGGGAGAACACCGGGGAGCTGTTTTTT
CDR3 protein: CASSLEWENTGELFF
V gene: TRBV11-2
clone size: NA
D gene: NA
J gene: TRBJ2-2

CDR3 DNA: TGTGTCAGCAGTTACCCGGCATTCTATGGCTACAACTTC
CDR3 protein: CVSSYPAFYGYNF
V gene: TRBV6-2/TRBV6-3
clone size: NA
D gene: NA
J gene: TRBJ1-2

CDR3 DNA: TGCGCCAGCAGCCCAAGATGGCCGGGAGCTTCTACCTGGGAGCTGTTTTTT
CDR3 protein: CASSPRWPGASTWELFF
V gene: TRBV4-1
clone size: NA
D gene: NA
J gene: TRBJ2-2

CDR3 DNA: TGTGCCAGCAGGTCGACTCCCAGGGGGCGCGAACAGCCCCAGCATTTT
CDR3 protein: CASRSTPRGREQPQHF
V gene: TRBV28
clone size: NA
D gene: TRBD1
J gene: TRBJ1-5

CDR3 DNA: TGTGCCAGCAGCTGGGACGACAGGAACGGAAACACCATATATTTT
CDR3 protein: CASSWDDRNGNTIYF
V gene: TRBV6-5
clone size: NA
D gene: NA
J gene: TRBJ1-3

CDR3 DNA: TGCGCCAGCAGCCAAGATCTACAGGGCTCCTACAATGAGCAGTTCTTC
CDR3 protein: CASSQDLQGSYNEQFF
V gene: TRBV4-3
clone size: many
D gene: NA
J gene: TRBJ2-1

CDR3 DNA: TGTGCCAGCAGCCCTGGACAGGGTGGGATCACAGATACGCAGTATTTT
CDR3 protein: CASSPGQGGITDTQYF
V gene: TRBV12-3/TRBV12-4
clone size: many
D gene: TRBD1
J gene: TRBJ2-3

CDR3 DNA: TGCGCCAGCAGCCAAGGGACAGGTGAAGGCGATGAGCAGTTCTTC
CDR3 protein: CASSQGTGEGDEQFF
V gene: TRBV4-3
clone size: once
D gene: TRBD1
J gene: TRBJ2-1

CDR3 DNA: TGCAGTGTTATATCGAACTCCGGGGAGCTGTTTTTT
CDR3 protein: CSVISNSGELFF
V gene: TRBV20-1
clone size: NA
D gene: NA
J gene: TRBJ2-2

CDR3 DNA: TGTGCCAGCAGCCTCATGGCAAGGATGAGGGCTGAAGCTTTCTTT
CDR3 protein: CASSLMARMRAEAFF
V gene: TRBV11-2
clone size: once
D gene: NA
J gene: TRBJ1-1

CDR3 DNA: TGTGCCAGCAGCTCGAGGACAGATCAAGAGACCCAGTACTTC
CDR3 protein: CASSSRTDQETQYF
V gene: TRBV11-3
clone size: NA
D gene: NA
J gene: TRBJ2-5

CDR3 DNA: TGTGCCAGCACTTTATTGCCTCCTACCGACACTAAAGCTTTCTTT
CDR3 protein: CASTLLPPTDTKAFF
V gene: TRBV28
clone size: NA
D gene: NA
J gene: TRBJ1-1

CDR3 DNA: TGTGCCAGCGCCCCTCGTGGGGGCATTGAGGCTTTCTTT
CDR3 protein: CASAPRGGIEAFF
V gene: TRBV28
clone size: few
D gene: NA
J gene: TRBJ1-1

CDR3 DNA: TGTGCCAGCAGCCCCATCGACAGGGTGAAGTACTTC
CDR3 protein: CASSPIDRVKYF
V gene: TRBV7-9
clone size: NA
D gene: TRBD1
J gene: TRBJ2-7

CDR3 DNA: TGCAGTGCTACAGGGAACACTGAAGCTTTCTTT
CDR3 protein: CSATGNTEAFF
V gene: TRBV20-1
clone size: once
D gene: NA
J gene: TRBJ1-1

CDR3 DNA: TGTGCCAGCAGTTACTCGGGGGGCCCCGGCAACGAGCACTACTTC
CDR3 protein: CASSYSGGPGNEHYF
V gene: TRBV6-5
clone size: NA
D gene: NA
J gene: TRBJ2-7

CDR3 DNA: TGTGCCAGTAGTCCCTCCGAGACATCAATGGATGAGCAGTTCTTC
CDR3 protein: CASSPSETSMDEQFF
V gene: TRBV19
clone size: NA
D gene: NA
J gene: TRBJ2-1

CDR3 DNA: TGTGCCAGCAGCTTAAATGGCATGTACCAAGAGACCCAGTACTTC
CDR3 protein: CASSLNGMYQETQYF
V gene: TRBV7-3
clone size: NA
D gene: NA
J gene: TRBJ2-5

CDR3 DNA: TGCGCCAGCAGCAAAGATAGGGCAGGTGGGCTGCCCGAGACCCAGTACTTC
CDR3 protein: CASSKDRAGGLPETQYF
V gene: TRBV4-3
clone size: NA
D gene: NA
J gene: TRBJ2-5

CDR3 DNA: TGTGCCAGCAGTTTATCTCGGGACAGGTTGGGAGGCTACGCCTTC
CDR3 protein: CASSLSRDRLGGYAF
V gene: TRBV27
clone size: NA
D gene: TRBD1
J gene: TRBJ1-2

CDR3 DNA: TGTGTCAGCAGGTGTGGTCGGGACACTGAAGCTTTCTTT
CDR3 protein: CVSRCGRDTEAFF
V gene: TRBV6-5
clone size: NA
D gene: NA
J gene: TRBJ1-1

CDR3 DNA: TGTGCCAGTAGCTGGACCTGGGGCCCCTATGGCTACACCTTC
CDR3 protein: CASSWTWGPYGYTF
V gene: TRBV7-2
clone size: NA
D gene: NA
J gene: TRBJ1-2

CDR3 DNA: TGTGTCAGGAGCTTAGAGTTGACTAGCGGGAGCCGCAATGAACAGTTCTTC
CDR3 protein: CVRSLELTSGSRNEQFF
V gene: TRBV11-3
clone size: NA
D gene: TRBD2
J gene: TRBJ2-1

CDR3 DNA: TGCGTCAGCAACTTGGGGTTCCCCTACGAGCAGTACTTC
CDR3 protein: CVSNLGFPYEQYF
V gene: TRBV4-1
clone size: NA
D gene: NA
J gene: TRBJ2-7

CDR3 DNA: TGTGCCAGCAGCCAAGCCTGGACAGGGGTGTACTTC
CDR3 protein: CASSQAWTGVYF
V gene: TRBV14
clone size: NA
D gene: TRBD1
J gene: TRBJ2-7

CDR3 DNA: TGCAGTGCTAGAGACGACGGGAGGAACACCGGGGATCTGTTCTTT
CDR3 protein: CSARDDGRNTGDLFF
V gene: TRBV20-1
clone size: NA
D gene: TRBD2
J gene: TRBJ2-2

CDR3 DNA: TGCAGTGACGGACTAGCGGGAGGGGGAGATACGCAGTATTTT
CDR3 protein: CSDGLAGGGDTQYF
V gene: TRBV20-1
clone size: NA
D gene: TRBD2
J gene: TRBJ2-3

CDR3 DNA: TGTGCCATCAGATTGCTAAACACCGGGAAGCTGTTTTTT
CDR3 protein: CAIRLLNTGKLFF
V gene: TRBV11-2
clone size: NA
D gene: NA
J gene: TRBJ2-2

CDR3 DNA: TGTGCCAGCACCTTAGTCCGCCTAGGCACTGGGGCCAACGTCCAGACTTTC
CDR3 protein: CASTLVRLGTGANVQTF
V gene: TRBV11-2
clone size: NA
D gene: NA
J gene: TRBJ2-6